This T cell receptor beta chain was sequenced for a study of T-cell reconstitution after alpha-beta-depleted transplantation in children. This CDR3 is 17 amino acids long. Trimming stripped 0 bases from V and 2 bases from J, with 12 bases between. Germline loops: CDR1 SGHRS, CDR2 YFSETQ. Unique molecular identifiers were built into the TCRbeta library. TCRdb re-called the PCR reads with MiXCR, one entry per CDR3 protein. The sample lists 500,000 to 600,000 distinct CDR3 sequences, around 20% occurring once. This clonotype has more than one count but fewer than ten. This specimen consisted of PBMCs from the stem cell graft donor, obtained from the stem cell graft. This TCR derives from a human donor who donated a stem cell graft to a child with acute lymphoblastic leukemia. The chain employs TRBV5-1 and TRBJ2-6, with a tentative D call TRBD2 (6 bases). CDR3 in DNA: TGCGCCAGCAGCTTGGCCCCGGGGGTAGCTGGGGCCAACGTCCTGACTTTC. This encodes CASSLAPGVAGANVLTF.